This TCR beta chain was captured in a study of T-cell memory formation after mild COVID-19. The CDR3 covers 11 residues. CDR1 is SGHTA and CDR2 is FQGNSA in the germline V gene. Trimming removed 7 bases from V and 4 bases from J, with 8 bases in between. TCRdb fed the 5' RACE reads into MiXCR, producing one record per CDR3 protein. The sample yields tens of thousands of distinct CDR3 sequences, around 7% seen once. This clonotype is medium-sized (0.01 to 0.1%). This clonotype was obtained from an adult woman who had mild COVID-19 (a few samples of this study predate the infection). Cell type and time point are not known. The sequenced sample was PBMCs or a T cell subset sorted from them (not recorded which). The chain has TRBV7-2 and TRBJ2-7, with D unclear. CDR3 sequence reads: CASTQAYEQYF. CDR3 bases: TGTGCCAGCACCCAGGCGTACGAGCAGTACTTC.